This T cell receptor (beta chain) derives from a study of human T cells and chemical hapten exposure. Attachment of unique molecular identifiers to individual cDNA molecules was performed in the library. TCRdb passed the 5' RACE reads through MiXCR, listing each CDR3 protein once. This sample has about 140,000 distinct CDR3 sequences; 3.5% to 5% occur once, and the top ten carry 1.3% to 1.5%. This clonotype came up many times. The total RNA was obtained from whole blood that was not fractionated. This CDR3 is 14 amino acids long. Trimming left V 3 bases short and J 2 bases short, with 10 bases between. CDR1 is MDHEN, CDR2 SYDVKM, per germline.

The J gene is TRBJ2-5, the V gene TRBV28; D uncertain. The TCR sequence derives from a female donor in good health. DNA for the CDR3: TGTGCCAGCAGTTTTGCCGGATTACAAGAGACCCAGTACTTC. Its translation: CASSFAGLQETQYF.